This T cell receptor (beta chain) was profiled in a study of T-cell reconstitution after alpha-beta-depleted transplantation in children. Overall study findings and caveats: Expanded clones from the graft, numbering several hundred, reportedly supplied alpha-beta T cells about two months after transplant. There were some patients whose high TCRbeta diversity at day 60 came from surviving recipient T cells and thymic progenitors.

This clonotype was counted many times. What it recognizes is unknown. This CDR3 has 13 amino acids. Germline CDR1 and CDR2: DFQATT and SNEGSKA (reference sequence). V was clipped by 3 bases and J by 4 bases, with 12 bases between them. A library of TCRbeta sequences, prepared with unique molecular identifiers, was generated. A single record per CDR3 protein comes from TCRdb applying MiXCR to the PCR reads. Altogether a few hundred thousand distinct CDR3 sequences are present, approximately 7% being singletons, with the ten largest covering about 5.5%. This chain links TRBV20-1 with TRBJ1-2, with D perhaps matching TRBD1 (5 bases). Specimen: PBMCs, collected before TCRalphabeta/CD19-depleted stem cell transplant. The receptor's source is a boy younger than 10 with acute lymphoblastic leukemia, due to receive a stem cell transplant. The CDR3 DNA follows: TGCAGTGCTAGTCTTCAGGGCGTCTATGGCTACACCTTC. Translated: CSASLQGVYGYTF.